The present T cell receptor beta chain was sequenced within a study of blood T cell repertoires in COVID-19. The table came from immunoSEQ multiplex PCR; TCRdb's copy has only in-frame clones and leaves some out. Here the sample spans about 110,000 clones, 55% to 75% being singletons. Germline-derived CDR1 and CDR2 are SGHVS and FNYEAQ. CDR3 size: 13 residues. V was pared by 0 bases and J by 4 bases, with 6 bases between. This clonotype was obtained from a middle-aged woman with acute or convalescent COVID-19. Specimen: peripheral blood. The chain couples TRBV7-6 to TRBJ1-1; D might be TRBD1 (5 bases). CDR3 sequence reads: CASSLARATEAFF. The CDR3 DNA follows: TGTGCCAGCAGCTTAGCCAGGGCCACTGAAGCTTTCTTT.